Detailed here is one TCR beta chain. This entry is derived from a study of blood T cell repertoires in COVID-19. TCRdb's table, derived via immunoSEQ multiplex PCR, lists solely in-frame clones and lacks some. The table includes 150,000 or so clones, about 88% detected once. V was clipped by 3 bases and J by 0 bases, with 12 bases between them. The V gene's germline CDR1 is DFQATT and CDR2 SNEGSKA (reference sequence). CDR3 length: 14 amino acids. Sequencing used peripheral blood. This receptor was taken from a woman in her 70s with acute or convalescent COVID-19. The chain joins TRBV20-1 to TRBJ2-7, with D maybe TRBD2 (6 bases). Written as DNA, the CDR3 is TGCAGTGCTAGTCGGAGGGGAAGCTCCTACGAGCAGTACGTC. Translating gives CSASRRGSSYEQYV.